The rows below give T cell receptor beta chains drawn from one sample of a study of neurological immune-mediated disorders. In TCRdb, the 5' RACE reads were re-called with MiXCR into one record per CDR3 protein. The sample has approximately 32,000 distinct CDR3 sequences; about 16% are singletons. What was sequenced was PBMCs. These receptors were collected from a man in his sixties or seventies in good health. Each CDR3 is given with its conserved first and last residue. The D gene is left open where the match is weak. Clone size is given for some rows only: seen once, a few or many times, or a class if the clone is expanded.

V gene: TRBV20-1; D gene: NA; CDR3 length: 18; clone size: many; J gene: TRBJ2-7; CDR3 protein: CSAPSWPRTPSYYYEQYF; CDR3 DNA: TGCAGTGCCCCCAGCTGGCCGCGGACCCCATCCTACTACTACGAGCAGTACTTC
V gene: TRBV6-2/TRBV6-3; D gene: NA; CDR3 length: 15; clone size: many; J gene: TRBJ2-6; CDR3 protein: CASSGRGAGANVLTF; CDR3 DNA: TGTGCCAGCAGTGGGCGCGGGGCTGGGGCCAACGTCCTGACTTTC
V gene: TRBV18; D gene: NA; CDR3 length: 16; clone size: few; J gene: TRBJ2-2; CDR3 protein: CVSSPFAQGNTGELFF; CDR3 DNA: TGTGTCAGCTCACCATTTGCCCAGGGGAACACCGGGGAGCTGTTTTTT
V gene: TRBV11-3; D gene: NA; CDR3 length: 16; clone size: many; J gene: TRBJ2-1; CDR3 protein: CASSVLGRVGHNEQFF; CDR3 DNA: TGTGCCAGCAGCGTTTTGGGCAGGGTAGGACACAATGAGCAGTTCTTC
V gene: TRBV5-1; D gene: TRBD2; CDR3 length: 16; clone size: many; J gene: TRBJ2-3; CDR3 protein: CASSRGGTSSTDTQYF; CDR3 DNA: TGCGCCAGCAGTCGGGGGGGGACCTCTAGCACAGATACGCAGTATTTT
V gene: TRBV7-2; D gene: NA; CDR3 length: 15; clone size: many; J gene: TRBJ2-5; CDR3 protein: CASSLAGLQQETQYF; CDR3 DNA: TGTGCCAGCAGCTTAGCGGGACTCCAACAAGAGACCCAGTACTTC
V gene: TRBV27; D gene: NA; CDR3 length: 15; clone size: many; J gene: TRBJ1-2; CDR3 protein: CASARGGANLVGYTF; CDR3 DNA: TGTGCCAGCGCTCGGGGAGGGGCTAACCTGGTGGGCTACACCTTC
V gene: TRBV28; D gene: NA; CDR3 length: 13; clone size: many; J gene: TRBJ1-1; CDR3 protein: CATSTGGHTEAFF; CDR3 DNA: TGTGCCACCTCGACCGGGGGGCACACTGAAGCTTTCTTT
V gene: TRBV28; D gene: TRBD1; CDR3 length: 14; clone size: many; J gene: TRBJ2-7; CDR3 protein: CASSETGDSYEQYF; CDR3 DNA: TGTGCCAGCTCAGAGACAGGGGACTCCTACGAGCAGTACTTC
V gene: TRBV28; D gene: TRBD2; CDR3 length: 16; clone size: many; J gene: TRBJ2-3; CDR3 protein: CATLVGGVTSTDTQYF; CDR3 DNA: TGTGCCACCCTGGTTGGGGGGGTGACTAGCACAGATACGCAGTATTTT
V gene: TRBV5-1; D gene: TRBD1; CDR3 length: 20; clone size: many; J gene: TRBJ2-2; CDR3 protein: CASSLYPNSFGQGFTGELFF; CDR3 DNA: TGCGCCAGCAGCTTGTACCCCAATTCCTTCGGACAGGGGTTCACCGGGGAGCTGTTTTTT
V gene: TRBV7-3; D gene: NA; CDR3 length: 14; clone size: NA; J gene: TRBJ2-3; CDR3 protein: CASSPLGDTDTQYF; CDR3 DNA: TGTGCCAGCAGCCCCCTAGGGGACACAGATACGCAGTATTTT
V gene: TRBV20-1; D gene: TRBD1; CDR3 length: 16; clone size: many; J gene: TRBJ2-2; CDR3 protein: CSASIPGTGDYGELFF; CDR3 DNA: TGCAGTGCTTCTATCCCCGGGACAGGGGATTACGGGGAGCTGTTTTTT
V gene: TRBV9; D gene: TRBD2; CDR3 length: 14; clone size: medium-sized; J gene: TRBJ2-7; CDR3 protein: CASSVGGRTYEQYF; CDR3 DNA: TGTGCCAGCAGCGTAGGCGGGAGGACCTACGAGCAGTACTTC
V gene: TRBV9; D gene: TRBD1; CDR3 length: 16; clone size: many; J gene: TRBJ2-7; CDR3 protein: CASSVASGQGAGEQYF; CDR3 DNA: TGTGCCAGCAGCGTAGCCTCCGGACAGGGGGCTGGCGAGCAGTACTTC
V gene: TRBV12-3/TRBV12-4; D gene: NA; CDR3 length: 14; clone size: many; J gene: TRBJ1-1; CDR3 protein: CASSPILQNTEAFF; CDR3 DNA: TGTGCCAGCAGTCCGATTTTGCAGAACACTGAAGCTTTCTTT
V gene: TRBV11-2; D gene: NA; CDR3 length: 13; clone size: many; J gene: TRBJ2-1; CDR3 protein: CASSLVIRDEQFF; CDR3 DNA: TGTGCCAGCAGCTTAGTGATCAGGGATGAGCAGTTCTTC
V gene: TRBV30; D gene: NA; CDR3 length: 16; clone size: many; J gene: TRBJ2-2; CDR3 protein: CAWSVASTLNTGELFF; CDR3 DNA: TGTGCCTGGAGTGTGGCGAGTACTCTCAACACCGGGGAGCTGTTTTTT
V gene: TRBV7-2; D gene: NA; CDR3 length: 14; clone size: many; J gene: TRBJ1-4; CDR3 protein: CASSLVAVDEKLFF; CDR3 DNA: TGTGCCAGCAGCTTAGTTGCAGTTGACGAAAAACTGTTTTTT
V gene: TRBV28; D gene: NA; CDR3 length: 12; clone size: many; J gene: TRBJ2-7; CDR3 protein: CATSRLYYEQYF; CDR3 DNA: TGTGCCACCTCAAGACTATACTACGAGCAGTACTTC
V gene: TRBV11-1; D gene: NA; CDR3 length: 12; clone size: many; J gene: TRBJ2-5; CDR3 protein: CASSPRGETQYF; CDR3 DNA: TGTGCCAGCAGCCCCCGCGGGGAGACCCAGTACTTC
V gene: TRBV9; D gene: TRBD1; CDR3 length: 15; clone size: many; J gene: TRBJ2-1; CDR3 protein: CASSVEDRTGNEQFF; CDR3 DNA: TGTGCCAGCAGCGTAGAGGACAGGACAGGGAATGAGCAGTTCTTC